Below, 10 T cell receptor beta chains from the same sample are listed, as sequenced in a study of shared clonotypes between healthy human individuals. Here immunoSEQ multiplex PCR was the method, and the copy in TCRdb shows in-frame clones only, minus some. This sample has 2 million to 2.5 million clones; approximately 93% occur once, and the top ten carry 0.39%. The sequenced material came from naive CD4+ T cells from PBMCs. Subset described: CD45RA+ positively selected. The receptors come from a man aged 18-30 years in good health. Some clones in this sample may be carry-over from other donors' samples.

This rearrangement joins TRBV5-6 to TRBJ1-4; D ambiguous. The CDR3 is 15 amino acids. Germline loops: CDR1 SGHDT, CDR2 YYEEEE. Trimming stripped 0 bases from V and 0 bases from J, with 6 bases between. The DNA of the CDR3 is TGTGCCAGCAGCTTGGCGGGGTCAACTAATGAAAAACTGTTTTTT. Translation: CASSLAGSTNEKLFF.

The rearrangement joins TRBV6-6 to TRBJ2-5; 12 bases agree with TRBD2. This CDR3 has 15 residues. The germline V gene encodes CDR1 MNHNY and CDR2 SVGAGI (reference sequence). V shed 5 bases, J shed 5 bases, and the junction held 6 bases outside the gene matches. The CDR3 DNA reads TGTGCCAGCAGTCGACTAGCGGGAGCACTGGAGACCCAGTACTTC. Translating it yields CASSRLAGALETQYF.

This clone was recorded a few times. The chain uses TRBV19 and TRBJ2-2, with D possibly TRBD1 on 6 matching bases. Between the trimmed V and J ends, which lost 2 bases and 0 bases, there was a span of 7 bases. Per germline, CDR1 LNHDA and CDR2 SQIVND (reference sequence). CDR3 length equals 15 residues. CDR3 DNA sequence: TGTGCCAGTAGTATAACAGGGACGAACACCGGGGAGCTGTTTTTT. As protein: CASSITGTNTGELFF.

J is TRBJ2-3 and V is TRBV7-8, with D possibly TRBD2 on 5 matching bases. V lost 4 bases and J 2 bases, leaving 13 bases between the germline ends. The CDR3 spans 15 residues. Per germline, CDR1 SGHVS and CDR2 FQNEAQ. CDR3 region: CASSSTRLNTDTQYF. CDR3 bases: TGTGCCAGCAGCTCTACTAGATTGAACACAGATACGCAGTATTTT.

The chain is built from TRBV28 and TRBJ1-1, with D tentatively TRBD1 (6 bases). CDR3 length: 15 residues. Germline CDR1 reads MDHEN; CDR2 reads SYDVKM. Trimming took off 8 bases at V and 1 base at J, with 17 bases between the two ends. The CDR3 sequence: CASGLTGTKNTEAFF. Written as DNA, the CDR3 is TGTGCCAGCGGCCTCACCGGGACAAAGAACACTGAAGCTTTCTTT.

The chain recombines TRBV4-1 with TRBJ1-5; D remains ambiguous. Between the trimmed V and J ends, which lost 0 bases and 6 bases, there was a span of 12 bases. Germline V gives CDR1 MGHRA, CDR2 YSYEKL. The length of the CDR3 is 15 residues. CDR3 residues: CASSQDFRFAQPQHF. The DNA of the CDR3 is TGCGCCAGCAGCCAAGATTTCCGGTTTGCTCAGCCCCAGCATTTT.

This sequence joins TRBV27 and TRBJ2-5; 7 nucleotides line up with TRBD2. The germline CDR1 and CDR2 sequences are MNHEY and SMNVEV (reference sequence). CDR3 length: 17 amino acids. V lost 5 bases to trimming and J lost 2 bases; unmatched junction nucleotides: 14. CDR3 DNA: TGTGCCAGCAGTAAGCGGGACTCAGGGCGAAGGCAAGAGACCCAGTACTTC. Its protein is CASSKRDSGRRQETQYF.

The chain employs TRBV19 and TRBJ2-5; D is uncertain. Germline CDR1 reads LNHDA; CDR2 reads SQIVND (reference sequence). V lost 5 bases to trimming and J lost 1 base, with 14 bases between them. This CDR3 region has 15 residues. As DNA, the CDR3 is TGTGCCAGTAGTGGCCGCTGGAAAGGCCAAGAGACCCAGTACTTC. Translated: CASSGRWKGQETQYF. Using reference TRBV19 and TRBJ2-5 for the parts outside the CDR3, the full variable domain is DGGITQSPKYLFRKEGQNVTLSCEQNLNHDAMYWYRQDPGQGLRLIYYSQIVNDFQKGDIAEGYSVSREKKESFPLTVTSAQKNPTAFYLCASSGRWKGQETQYFGPGTRLLVL.

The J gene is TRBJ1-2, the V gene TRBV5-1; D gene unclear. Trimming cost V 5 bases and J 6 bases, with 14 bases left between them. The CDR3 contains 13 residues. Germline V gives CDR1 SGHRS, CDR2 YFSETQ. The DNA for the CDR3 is TGCGCCAGCAGGCGGCAAGACGGCGATGGCTACACCTTC. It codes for CASRRQDGDGYTF.

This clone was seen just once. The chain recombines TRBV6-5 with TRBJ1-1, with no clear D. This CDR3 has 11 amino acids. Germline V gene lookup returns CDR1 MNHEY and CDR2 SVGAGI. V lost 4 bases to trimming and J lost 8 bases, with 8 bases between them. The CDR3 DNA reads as TGTGCCAGCAGTTCCAAGCGGGAAGCTTTCTTT. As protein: CASSSKREAFF.